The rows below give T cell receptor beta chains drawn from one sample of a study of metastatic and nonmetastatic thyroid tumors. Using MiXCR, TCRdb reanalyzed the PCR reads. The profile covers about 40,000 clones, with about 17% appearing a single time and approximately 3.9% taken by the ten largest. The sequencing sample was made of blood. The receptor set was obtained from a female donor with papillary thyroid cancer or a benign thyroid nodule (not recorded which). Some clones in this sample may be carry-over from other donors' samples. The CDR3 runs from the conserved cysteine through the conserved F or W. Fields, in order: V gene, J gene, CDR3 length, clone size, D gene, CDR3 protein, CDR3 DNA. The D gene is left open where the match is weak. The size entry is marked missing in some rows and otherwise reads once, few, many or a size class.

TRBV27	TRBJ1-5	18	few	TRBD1	CASSTQGASAYSNQHQHF	TGTGCCAGCAGTACGCAGGGGGCATCGGCGTATAGCAATCAGCACCAGCATTTT
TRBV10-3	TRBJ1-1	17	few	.	CAISESATGIGGTEAFF	TGTGCCATCAGTGAGTCTGCCACGGGGATTGGGGGCACTGAAGCTTTCTTT
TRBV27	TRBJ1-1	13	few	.	CASSYMPNTEAFF	TGTGCCAGCAGTTACATGCCGAACACTGAAGCTTTCTTT
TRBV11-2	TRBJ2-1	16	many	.	CASTRLGTPPYNEQFF	TGTGCCAGCACCCGATTGGGGACTCCTCCCTACAATGAGCAGTTCTTC
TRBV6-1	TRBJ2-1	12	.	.	CASTEGGPEQFF	TGTGCCAGCACCGAAGGGGGGCCTGAGCAGTTCTTC
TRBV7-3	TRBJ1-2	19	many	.	CASSLTSSSRAQLRDGYTF	TGTGCCAGCAGCTTAACTTCGAGTTCGAGGGCGCAACTAAGGGATGGCTACACCTTC
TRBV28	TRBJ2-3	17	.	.	CASSLYPAGSSTDTQYF	TGTGCCAGCAGTTTATATCCCGCAGGGTCGAGCACAGATACGCAGTATTTT
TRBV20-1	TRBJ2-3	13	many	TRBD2	CSAQGAGGSTQYF	TGCAGTGCCCAGGGAGCGGGAGGAAGTACGCAGTATTTT
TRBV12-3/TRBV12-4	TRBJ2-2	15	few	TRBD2	CASSPTRGNTGELFF	TGTGCCAGCAGCCCTACGCGGGGGAACACAGGGGAGCTGTTTTTT
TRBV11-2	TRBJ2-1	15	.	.	CASILGGGVTRQQFF	TGTGCCAGCATCTTAGGGGGCGGGGTTACCCGGCAGCAGTTCTTC
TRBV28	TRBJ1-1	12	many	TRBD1	CASSLGQGVAFF	TGTGCCAGCAGTTTAGGGCAGGGGGTCGCTTTCTTT
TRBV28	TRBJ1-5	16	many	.	CASSLAQGGSNQPQHF	TGTGCCAGCAGTTTAGCACAGGGAGGGAGCAATCAGCCCCAGCATTTT
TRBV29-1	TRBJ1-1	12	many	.	CSVIGNSIEAFF	TGCAGCGTTATCGGAAACAGCATTGAAGCTTTCTTT
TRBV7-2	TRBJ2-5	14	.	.	CASSALSRGETQYF	TGTGCCAGCAGCGCCCTATCGCGGGGAGAGACCCAGTACTTC
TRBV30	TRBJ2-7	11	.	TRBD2	CAWNSGGGAYF	TGTGCCTGGAACTCGGGGGGGGGTGCGTACTTC
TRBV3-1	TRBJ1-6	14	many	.	CASSPSSYNSPLHF	TGTGCCAGCAGCCCGAGCTCCTATAATTCACCCCTCCACTTT
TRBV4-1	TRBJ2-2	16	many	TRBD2	CASSLGIAGYTGELFF	TGCGCCAGCAGCCTAGGAATAGCGGGGTACACCGGGGAGCTGTTTTTT
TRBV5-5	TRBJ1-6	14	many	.	CASRASRSNSPLHF	TGTGCCAGCAGAGCTTCAAGGTCTAATTCACCCCTCCACTTT
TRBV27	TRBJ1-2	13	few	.	CASIRTDEEGYTF	TGTGCCAGCATCCGGACAGACGAGGAAGGCTACACTTTC
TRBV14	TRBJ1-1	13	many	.	CASSQVRGLGTFF	TGTGCCAGCAGCCAAGTTAGGGGGTTGGGAACTTTCTTT
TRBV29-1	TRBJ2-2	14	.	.	CIVEAGAGTGELFF	TGCATCGTTGAGGCGGGGGCAGGCACCGGGGAGTTGTTTTTT
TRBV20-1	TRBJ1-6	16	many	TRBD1	CSAGGTGGRNNSPLHF	TGCAGTGCTGGAGGGACAGGGGGAAGAAATAATTCACCCCTCCACTTT
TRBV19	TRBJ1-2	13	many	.	CAPRKGEGNGYTF	TGTGCCCCTAGGAAGGGAGAGGGCAATGGCTACACCTTC